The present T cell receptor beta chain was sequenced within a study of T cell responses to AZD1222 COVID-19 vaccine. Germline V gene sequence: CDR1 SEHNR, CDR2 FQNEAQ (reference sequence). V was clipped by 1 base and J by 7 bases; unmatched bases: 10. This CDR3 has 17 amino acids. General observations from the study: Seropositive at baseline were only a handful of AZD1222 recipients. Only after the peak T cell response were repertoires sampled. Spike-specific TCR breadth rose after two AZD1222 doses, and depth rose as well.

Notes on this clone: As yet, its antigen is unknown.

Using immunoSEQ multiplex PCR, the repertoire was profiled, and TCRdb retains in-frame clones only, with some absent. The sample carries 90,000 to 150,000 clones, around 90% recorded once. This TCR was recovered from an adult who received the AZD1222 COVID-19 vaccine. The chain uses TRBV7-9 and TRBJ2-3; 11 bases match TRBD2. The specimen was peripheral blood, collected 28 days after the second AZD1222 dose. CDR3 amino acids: CASSLDPGLAVTYTQYF. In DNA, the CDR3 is TGTGCCAGCAGCTTAGATCCGGGACTAGCGGTTACCTATACGCAGTATTTT.